Listed below are T cell receptor beta chains from one sample, sequenced in a study of blood T cell repertoires in COVID-19. Libraries were prepared by immunoSEQ multiplex PCR; TCRdb keeps only in-frame clonotypes and omits some of them. The sample shows around 100,000 clones, about four fifths of them seen only once. Source material: peripheral blood. Receptor source: a man between 65 and 85 years old with active or convalescent COVID-19. Both conserved end residues are part of each CDR3. A D gene is named only where the DNA matches it firmly. Clone sizes are given selectively: once, few, many, or a class where the clone is expanded.

v_gene: TRBV6-4; len: 17; abundance: -; d_gene: TRBD2; j_gene: TRBJ2-3; CDR3aa: CASSDPRTSGVADTQYF; CDR3nt: TGTGCCAGCAGTGACCCCCGCACTAGCGGGGTAGCAGATACGCAGTATTTT
v_gene: TRBV28; len: 17; abundance: -; d_gene: TRBD1; j_gene: TRBJ1-5; CDR3aa: CASSDRGRGYSNQPQHF; CDR3nt: TGTGCCAGCAGTGACAGGGGGCGGGGGTATAGCAATCAGCCCCAGCATTTT
v_gene: TRBV7-6; len: 14; abundance: -; d_gene: -; j_gene: TRBJ2-1; CDR3aa: CASSFYRVNNEQFF; CDR3nt: TGTGCCAGCAGCTTCTACCGGGTCAACAATGAGCAGTTCTTC
v_gene: TRBV6-5; len: 13; abundance: -; d_gene: -; j_gene: TRBJ2-1; CDR3aa: CASSRGGLDEQFF; CDR3nt: TGTGCCAGCAGCAGGGGAGGGTTGGATGAGCAGTTCTTC
v_gene: TRBV6-5; len: 16; abundance: -; d_gene: -; j_gene: TRBJ1-1; CDR3aa: CASSSAAAVKNTEAFF; CDR3nt: TGTGCCAGCAGTTCAGCCGCGGCCGTAAAAAACACTGAAGCTTTCTTT
v_gene: TRBV30; len: 15; abundance: -; d_gene: -; j_gene: TRBJ1-6; CDR3aa: CAWSGKSSYNSPLHF; CDR3nt: TGTGCCTGGAGTGGCAAGAGCTCCTATAATTCACCCCTCCACTTT
v_gene: TRBV6-5; len: 14; abundance: -; d_gene: TRBD1; j_gene: TRBJ2-5; CDR3aa: CASSPGQGLETQYF; CDR3nt: TGTGCCAGCAGCCCCGGACAGGGTTTAGAGACCCAGTACTTC
v_gene: TRBV7-9; len: 15; abundance: -; d_gene: -; j_gene: TRBJ2-6; CDR3aa: CASSLEGAGANVLTF; CDR3nt: TGTGCCAGCAGCTTAGAAGGGGCTGGGGCCAACGTCCTGACTTTC
v_gene: TRBV30; len: 13; abundance: -; d_gene: -; j_gene: TRBJ1-6; CDR3aa: CAWTETRDSPLHF; CDR3nt: TGTGCCTGGACCGAAACCAGGGATTCACCCCTCCACTTT
v_gene: TRBV30; len: 12; abundance: -; d_gene: -; j_gene: TRBJ1-2; CDR3aa: CAWSRGNYGYTF; CDR3nt: TGTGCCTGGAGTCGAGGGAACTATGGCTACACCTTC
v_gene: TRBV29-1; len: 12; abundance: -; d_gene: -; j_gene: TRBJ2-1; CDR3aa: CSVEGLGDEQFF; CDR3nt: TGCAGCGTTGAGGGCTTAGGGGATGAGCAGTTCTTC
v_gene: TRBV6-1; len: 19; abundance: -; d_gene: -; j_gene: TRBJ1-6; CDR3aa: CASREDPGGGVTYNSPLHF; CDR3nt: TGTGCCAGCAGAGAAGATCCTGGTGGAGGAGTAACCTATAATTCACCCCTCCACTTT
v_gene: TRBV15; len: 16; abundance: -; d_gene: TRBD1; j_gene: TRBJ1-3; CDR3aa: CATSRGGTAYGNTIYF; CDR3nt: TGTGCCACCAGCAGAGGCGGGACAGCCTATGGAAACACCATATATTTT
v_gene: TRBV11-2; len: 13; abundance: -; d_gene: -; j_gene: TRBJ2-1; CDR3aa: CASSSRASNEQFF; CDR3nt: TGTGCCAGCAGCTCGAGGGCCTCCAATGAGCAGTTCTTC
v_gene: TRBV7-9; len: 15; abundance: -; d_gene: -; j_gene: TRBJ1-1; CDR3aa: CASSPIVGMNTEAFF; CDR3nt: TGTGCCAGCAGCCCTATCGTGGGCATGAACACTGAAGCTTTCTTT
v_gene: TRBV9; len: 14; abundance: once; d_gene: -; j_gene: TRBJ1-2; CDR3aa: CASSARQVEGGYTF; CDR3nt: TGTGCCAGCAGCGCCCGACAGGTAGAAGGTGGCTACACCTTC
v_gene: TRBV2; len: 16; abundance: -; d_gene: -; j_gene: TRBJ1-1; CDR3aa: CASSEWGGSLNTEAFF; CDR3nt: TGTGCCAGCAGTGAATGGGGGGGCAGCTTGAACACTGAAGCTTTCTTT
v_gene: TRBV7-9; len: 14; abundance: -; d_gene: -; j_gene: TRBJ1-2; CDR3aa: CASSLESGYYGYTF; CDR3nt: TGTGCCAGCAGCTTAGAATCAGGGTACTATGGCTACACCTTC
v_gene: TRBV6-5; len: 14; abundance: -; d_gene: -; j_gene: TRBJ1-2; CDR3aa: CASSYSKLIYGYTF; CDR3nt: TGTGCCAGCAGTTACTCGAAACTGATTTATGGCTACACCTTC
v_gene: TRBV28; len: 14; abundance: -; d_gene: -; j_gene: TRBJ2-7; CDR3aa: CASSPPVRPDEQYF; CDR3nt: TGTGCCAGCAGTCCCCCAGTGCGGCCAGACGAGCAGTACTTC
v_gene: TRBV5-1; len: 12; abundance: -; d_gene: -; j_gene: TRBJ2-5; CDR3aa: CASSYTWETQYF; CDR3nt: TGCGCCAGCAGTTATACATGGGAGACCCAGTACTTC
v_gene: TRBV7-2; len: 16; abundance: -; d_gene: -; j_gene: TRBJ2-7; CDR3aa: CASSLARSASSYEQYF; CDR3nt: TGTGCCAGCAGCTTAGCGAGGAGCGCCTCCTCCTACGAGCAGTACTTC
v_gene: TRBV5-1; len: 15; abundance: -; d_gene: -; j_gene: TRBJ2-7; CDR3aa: CASSYMLGARGEQYF; CDR3nt: TGCGCCAGCAGCTACATGCTGGGGGCACGGGGCGAGCAGTACTTC
v_gene: TRBV28; len: 13; abundance: once; d_gene: -; j_gene: TRBJ1-1; CDR3aa: CASALGRDTEAFF; CDR3nt: TGTGCCAGCGCCCTTGGGAGGGACACTGAAGCTTTCTTT
v_gene: TRBV19; len: 18; abundance: -; d_gene: TRBD1; j_gene: TRBJ1-1; CDR3aa: CASSPGQGASPLNTEAFF; CDR3nt: TGTGCCAGTAGCCCCGGACAGGGGGCCAGTCCCCTGAACACTGAAGCTTTCTTT
v_gene: TRBV2; len: 13; abundance: -; d_gene: -; j_gene: TRBJ1-2; CDR3aa: CASGARANYGYTF; CDR3nt: TGTGCCAGCGGGGCTCGGGCCAACTATGGCTACACCTTC
v_gene: TRBV7-2; len: 14; abundance: few; d_gene: -; j_gene: TRBJ1-2; CDR3aa: CASSASRGQQGYTF; CDR3nt: TGTGCCAGCAGCGCCTCCCGTGGACAGCAGGGCTACACCTTC
v_gene: TRBV2; len: 13; abundance: -; d_gene: -; j_gene: TRBJ1-2; CDR3aa: CASNPGTNYGYTF; CDR3nt: TGTGCCAGCAATCCAGGAACTAACTATGGCTACACCTTC
v_gene: TRBV6-5; len: 15; abundance: once; d_gene: -; j_gene: TRBJ1-4; CDR3aa: CASSLRSGAGAKLFF; CDR3nt: TGTGCCAGCAGTTTGCGTTCAGGGGCAGGGGCAAAACTGTTTTTT
v_gene: TRBV18; len: 14; abundance: -; d_gene: -; j_gene: TRBJ1-5; CDR3aa: CASSSQDSNQPQHF; CDR3nt: TGTGCCAGCTCATCGCAGGATAGCAATCAGCCCCAGCATTTT
v_gene: TRBV12-3/TRBV12-4; len: 13; abundance: -; d_gene: -; j_gene: TRBJ2-1; CDR3aa: CASSRAGVYEQFF; CDR3nt: TGTGCCAGCAGTCGAGCAGGGGTCTATGAGCAGTTCTTC
v_gene: TRBV6-6; len: 15; abundance: -; d_gene: TRBD2; j_gene: TRBJ2-3; CDR3aa: CASSYSGAQADTQYF; CDR3nt: TGTGCCAGCAGTTACAGCGGGGCCCAGGCGGATACGCAGTATTTT
v_gene: TRBV7-8; len: 14; abundance: -; d_gene: -; j_gene: TRBJ1-2; CDR3aa: CASSLDRDFYGYTF; CDR3nt: TGTGCCAGCAGCTTGGACCGGGACTTTTATGGCTACACCTTC
v_gene: TRBV28; len: 14; abundance: once; d_gene: -; j_gene: TRBJ1-5; CDR3aa: CASSLRLENQPQHF; CDR3nt: TGTGCCAGCAGTTTGAGGTTGGAAAATCAGCCCCAGCATTTT
v_gene: TRBV20-1; len: 17; abundance: -; d_gene: -; j_gene: TRBJ2-1; CDR3aa: CSASRGSGLSSYNEQFF; CDR3nt: TGCAGTGCTAGTAGGGGGTCGGGTCTTAGCTCCTACAATGAGCAGTTCTTC
v_gene: TRBV28; len: 15; abundance: -; d_gene: TRBD2; j_gene: TRBJ2-5; CDR3aa: CASSLKGLAKETQYF; CDR3nt: TGTGCCAGCAGTTTAAAGGGACTAGCGAAGGAGACCCAGTACTTC
v_gene: TRBV18; len: 12; abundance: few; d_gene: -; j_gene: TRBJ1-6; CDR3aa: CASSPSVGVLRF; CDR3nt: TGTGCCAGCTCACCATCTGTCGGGGTTCTCCGCTTT
v_gene: TRBV9; len: 17; abundance: -; d_gene: -; j_gene: TRBJ1-3; CDR3aa: CASSVEATGPSGNTIYF; CDR3nt: TGTGCCAGCAGCGTAGAGGCTACAGGGCCCTCTGGAAACACCATATATTTT
v_gene: TRBV4-2; len: 18; abundance: few; d_gene: TRBD1; j_gene: TRBJ1-1; CDR3aa: CASSHEPRDRGWNTEAFF; CDR3nt: TGTGCCAGCAGCCATGAACCCCGGGACAGGGGATGGAACACTGAAGCTTTCTTT
v_gene: TRBV5-1; len: 18; abundance: -; d_gene: -; j_gene: TRBJ2-5; CDR3aa: CASSLGRGPSRAQETQYF; CDR3nt: TGCGCCAGCAGCTTGGGGCGGGGTCCCTCCCGTGCCCAAGAGACCCAGTACTTC
v_gene: TRBV7-9; len: 16; abundance: once; d_gene: TRBD1; j_gene: TRBJ2-6; CDR3aa: CASSIATGTGANVLTF; CDR3nt: TGTGCCAGCAGCATAGCGACAGGGACAGGGGCCAACGTCCTGACTTTC
v_gene: TRBV28; len: 17; abundance: -; d_gene: -; j_gene: TRBJ1-6; CDR3aa: CASSTRQTSSYNSPLHF; CDR3nt: TGTGCCAGCAGTACAAGACAGACGAGCTCCTATAATTCACCCCTCCACTTT
v_gene: TRBV2; len: 12; abundance: -; d_gene: -; j_gene: TRBJ1-5; CDR3aa: CASSGEPQPQHF; CDR3nt: TGTGCCAGCAGCGGAGAGCCCCAGCCCCAGCATTTT
v_gene: TRBV7-9; len: 16; abundance: -; d_gene: -; j_gene: TRBJ2-5; CDR3aa: CASSLVGLMYQETQYF; CDR3nt: TGTGCCAGCAGCTTAGTAGGACTTATGTACCAAGAGACCCAGTACTTC
v_gene: TRBV21-1; len: 16; abundance: -; d_gene: -; j_gene: TRBJ1-2; CDR3aa: CASSKTLGRRTKDYTF; CDR3nt: TGTGCCAGCAGCAAAACCCTGGGACGTCGGACTAAGGACTACACCTTC
v_gene: TRBV20-1; len: 15; abundance: -; d_gene: TRBD2; j_gene: TRBJ2-2; CDR3aa: CSASAAGMNTGELFF; CDR3nt: TGCAGTGCTAGTGCAGCGGGAATGAACACCGGGGAGCTGTTTTTT
v_gene: TRBV7-9; len: 14; abundance: -; d_gene: -; j_gene: TRBJ1-1; CDR3aa: CASSLLTGSTEAFF; CDR3nt: TGTGCCAGCAGCTTGCTCACAGGGTCCACTGAAGCTTTCTTT
v_gene: TRBV10-3; len: 16; abundance: few; d_gene: TRBD1; j_gene: TRBJ1-3; CDR3aa: CASLTGEGGNGNTIYF; CDR3nt: TGTGCCAGCCTGACAGGGGAAGGGGGGAATGGAAACACCATATATTTT
v_gene: TRBV4-2; len: 18; abundance: -; d_gene: TRBD2; j_gene: TRBJ2-1; CDR3aa: CASSQETSGAYSYNEQFF; CDR3nt: TGTGCCAGCAGCCAAGAGACTAGCGGGGCCTACTCCTACAATGAGCAGTTCTTC
v_gene: TRBV29-1; len: 14; abundance: -; d_gene: TRBD1; j_gene: TRBJ2-1; CDR3aa: CSVVGQGPLGEQFF; CDR3nt: TGCAGCGTTGTGGGACAGGGTCCATTGGGGGAGCAGTTCTTC
v_gene: TRBV3-1/TRBV3-2; len: 14; abundance: -; d_gene: -; j_gene: TRBJ2-4; CDR3aa: CASSPGVAKNIQYF; CDR3nt: TGTGCCAGCAGCCCGGGGGTGGCCAAAAACATTCAGTACTTC
v_gene: TRBV28; len: 12; abundance: once; d_gene: -; j_gene: TRBJ1-1; CDR3aa: CASSLPGLEAFF; CDR3nt: TGTGCCAGCAGTTTGCCCGGTCTTGAAGCTTTCTTT
v_gene: TRBV10-1; len: 15; abundance: -; d_gene: -; j_gene: TRBJ1-1; CDR3aa: CASSDSRQKNTEAFF; CDR3nt: TGCGCCAGCAGTGACTCGAGACAGAAGAACACTGAAGCTTTCTTT